This T cell receptor (beta chain) stems from a study of T cells in Graves' hyperthyroidism and ophthalmopathy. Findings and caveats of the study: Ophthalmopathy was predicted by the model a median of roughly 6.6 months ahead of onset.

Amplified TCR beta CDR3 regions derived from RNA transcripts. First-round RT-PCR with HTBI primers amplified the TCR CDR3 region. TCRdb passed the multiplex PCR reads through MiXCR, listing each CDR3 protein once. The sample lists about 400,000 distinct CDR3 sequences, more than 12% seen once, with around a third in the top ten. This clonotype has only a few counts. What it binds is not known. The V segment lost 3 bases and the J segment 0 bases; nucleotides outside the gene matches: 8. The CDR3 consists of 17 residues. Germline V gene lookup returns CDR1 KGHDR and CDR2 SFDVKD. Material: blood. The source is a woman younger than 45 with Graves' hyperthyroidism. The chain is built from TRBV24-1 and TRBJ2-5; 8 nucleotides align to TRBD1. CDR3 protein: CATSDPRQGRNQETQYF. In DNA, the CDR3 is TGTGCCACCAGTGATCCCCGACAGGGGCGGAACCAAGAGACCCAGTACTTC.